Following are 22 T cell receptor beta chains from one sample sequenced in a study of metastatic and nonmetastatic thyroid tumors. Ahead of thyroid surgery, no patient had received treatment of any kind. TCRdb reassembled clones from the PCR reads with MiXCR. Among more than 70,000 clones listed, over 8.5% were seen once. The material sequenced was blood. Source of these receptors: a female donor with papillary thyroid cancer or a benign thyroid nodule (not recorded which). Some clones in this sample may be carry-over from other donors' samples.

Ten or more counts support this clone. This sequence joins TRBV3-1 and TRBJ1-6; D uncertain. Germline lookup yields CDR1 LGHDT and CDR2 YNNKEL (reference sequence). The V gene lost 1 base and the J gene lost 5 bases, with 6 bases spanning the gap. This CDR3 comprises 14 residues. The CDR3 region is CASSQGADNSPLHF. CDR3 DNA sequence: TGTGCCAGCAGCCAAGGGGCAGATAATTCACCCCTCCACTTT.

This clone has ten or more counts. The chain employs TRBV7-2 and TRBJ2-7, with 10 nucleotides matching TRBD1. The V segment lost 1 base and the J segment 5 bases; nucleotides outside the gene matches: 5. The germline gives CDR1 SGHTA, CDR2 FQGNSA. The CDR3 runs to 15 residues. The CDR3 spells CASSLVGTGEHEQYF. The CDR3 DNA is TGTGCCAGCAGCTTAGTCGGGACAGGGGAGCACGAGCAGTACTTC. The full variable domain, with the rest looked up from reference TRBV7-2 and TRBJ2-7, is GAGVSQSPSNKVTEKGKDVELRCDPISGHTALYWYRQSLGQGLEFLIYFQGNSAPDKSGLPSDRFSAERTGGSVSTLTIQRTQQEDSAVYLCASSLVGTGEHEQYFGPGTRLTVT.

The table lists this clone with many counts. The chain couples TRBV5-4 to TRBJ1-3; D unresolved. The V gene lost 4 bases and the J gene lost 2 bases, with 13 bases spanning the gap. The CDR3 length is 15 residues. CDR1 is SGHNT and CDR2 is YYREEE in the germline V gene (reference sequence). CDR3 DNA sequence: TGTGCCAGCAGCCTAAATGAAGGGCCTGGAAACACCATATATTTT. It codes for CASSLNEGPGNTIYF.

This clone was seen at least ten times. The chain employs TRBV11-2 and TRBJ1-6; the D is unclear. The length of the CDR3 is 15 residues. The germline V gene encodes CDR1 SGHAT and CDR2 FQNNGV. The V end lost 1 base, the J end lost 7 bases, and 11 bases lay between the germline ends. The CDR3 loop reads CASSLGGRVNSPLHF. The DNA of the CDR3 is TGTGCCAGCAGCTTAGGCGGTAGGGTAAATTCACCCCTCCACTTT.

Comments on this clone: A much larger clone lies a single base off, so this may be a read error. This sequence joins TRBV9 and TRBJ1-1, with D hard to call. From germline, CDR1 is SGDLS and CDR2 YYNGEE. Trimming took 4 bases from V and 0 from J, leaving 13 bases between them. The length of the CDR3 is 15 residues. The CDR3 sequence: CASSSAGAVNTEAFF. The CDR3 DNA reads TGTGCCAGCAGCTCTGCGGGCGCGGTGAACACTGAAGCTTTCTTT. Together with reference TRBV9 and TRBJ1-1, the CDR3 gives the full variable domain: DSGVTQTPKHLITATGQRVTLRCSPRSGDLSVYWYQQSLDQGLQFLIQYYNGEERAKGNILERFSAQQFPDLHSELNLSSLELGDSALYFCASSSAGAVNTEAFFGQGTRLTVV.

This clone came up a few times. This chain joins TRBV25-1 and TRBJ2-5; 12 nucleotides match TRBD2. J gave up 4 bases and V 4 bases, and 4 bases lay outside the gene matches. The CDR3 is 15 residues long. Germline V gives CDR1 MGHDK, CDR2 SYGVNS. The CDR3 loop reads CASSASGGAGETQYF. In DNA form, the CDR3 reads TGTGCCAGCAGTGCTAGCGGGGGGGCCGGAGAGACCCAGTACTTC.

This sequence joins TRBV9 and TRBJ2-3; a possible D gene is TRBD1 (5 bases). Trimming shortened V by 1 base and J by 6 bases, and 12 bases separated the two germline ends. Germline V lookup: CDR1 SGDLS, CDR2 YYNGEE. This CDR3 has 14 amino acids. The CDR3 is CASSVRQGWDTQYF. CDR3 nucleotides: TGTGCCAGCAGCGTAAGGCAGGGTTGGGATACGCAGTATTTT.

The sample holds a few counts of this clone. The gene calls are TRBV7-3 and TRBJ2-4, with unresolved D. The germline V gene encodes CDR1 SGHTA and CDR2 FQGTGA. The CDR3 covers 20 residues. Trimming cost V 1 base and J 0 bases, with 22 bases left between them. The CDR3 reads CASSLKKTDGLKLAKNIQYF. CDR3 bases: TGTGCCAGCAGCTTAAAAAAAACAGATGGGCTGAAACTAGCCAAAAACATTCAGTACTTC.

This clone was seen at least ten times. This chain joins TRBV29-1 and TRBJ1-2; TRBD1 agrees at 7 bases. J lost 8 bases, V lost 7 bases, and 7 bases had no gene match. CDR1 is SQVTM, CDR2 ANQGSEA, per germline. This CDR3 contains 11 residues. The CDR3, as DNA: TGCAGCGCTGACAGGGTACGGGGCTACACCTTC. It codes for CSADRVRGYTF.

This clone has a count of ten or more. The chain couples TRBV29-1 to TRBJ2-2; D call uncertain. CDR3 length equals 13 residues. V was clipped by 7 bases and J by 0 bases, with 9 bases between them. CDR1 is SQVTM and CDR2 is ANQGSEA in the germline V gene. The CDR3 bases are TGCAGCGGTGGAGAGACGAACACCGGGGAGCTGTTTTTT. This gives the protein CSGGETNTGELFF.

This clone has a handful of counts. This rearrangement joins TRBV27 to TRBJ2-2; possibly TRBD1 or TRBD2 for D (5 bases each). Per the germline V gene, CDR1 is MNHEY and CDR2 is SMNVEV (reference sequence). The ends were cut back, 2 bases at V and 6 bases at J, with 10 bases in the middle. The CDR3 is 14 amino acids. CDR3 DNA: TGTGCCAGCAGTTTAGGGGGTTTGGCCGGGGAGCTGTTTTTT. Protein product: CASSLGGLAGELFF.

This clone has a count of ten or more. This chain joins TRBV28 and TRBJ2-7; TRBD1 matches at 10 bases. V lost 6 bases, J lost 3 bases, and 8 bases stayed unmatched. CDR1 is MDHEN and CDR2 is SYDVKM in the germline V gene. CDR3 length equals 15 residues. In DNA, the CDR3 is TGTGCCAGCAGGACCGGGACAGGGGACCTCTACGAGCAGTACTTC. Amino acid sequence: CASRTGTGDLYEQYF.

This clone was counted at least ten times. J is TRBJ2-5 and V is TRBV18; D is ambiguous. V gave up 4 bases and J gave up 5 bases, with 11 bases separating them. The CDR3 has 13 amino acids. The germline V gene encodes CDR1 KGHSH and CDR2 LQKENI. The CDR3: CASSRGNVETQYF. CDR3 in DNA: TGTGCCAGCTCACGGGGTAACGTGGAGACCCAGTACTTC.

This clone was counted many times. V gene TRBV20-1 combines with J gene TRBJ2-1; a weak D match, TRBD2 (5 bases). Germline CDR1 reads DFQATT; CDR2 reads SNEGSKA (reference sequence). The CDR3 is 13 residues long. The V end lost 5 bases, the J end lost 7 bases, and 15 bases lay between the germline ends. CDR3 nucleotides: TGCAGTGCTCCCGGGGATTTACGGAATGAGCAGTTCTTC. Amino acid sequence: CSAPGDLRNEQFF.

The chain couples TRBV12-3 or TRBV12-4 to TRBJ2-7, with D uncertain. This CDR3 has 17 residues. Trimming cost V 4 bases and J 4 bases, with 23 bases left between them. The CDR3 region has the DNA TGTGCCAGCAGTTCCCTTGGAAGTGTTTCTATGGTATACGAGCAGTACTTC. Translating gives CASSSLGSVSMVYEQYF.

In this sample, this clone turned up many times. Other DNA sequences in the same sample also yield this CDR3. This sequence joins TRBV6-1 and TRBJ2-2; perhaps TRBD2 as D (6 bases). CDR3 length: 13 amino acids. CDR1 is MNHNS, CDR2 SASEGT, per germline. The germline V and J ends were trimmed by 6 bases and 5 bases, with 10 bases remaining between them. The CDR3 sequence: CASRVGGTGELFF. As DNA, the CDR3 is TGTGCCAGCAGGGTCGGGGGTACCGGGGAGCTGTTTTTT.

This clone appeared many times. The chain uses TRBV5-1 and TRBJ1-4; D not resolved. V lost 2 bases, J lost 1 base, and 9 bases lay in between. CDR3 size: 15 residues. Germline V CDR1 and CDR2: SGHRS, YFSETQ. CDR3 protein: CASSFGRGTNEKLFF. The CDR3 DNA sequence: TGCGCCAGCAGCTTTGGGCGGGGAACTAATGAAAAACTGTTTTTT.

This clone was seen repeatedly, ten times or more. The chain couples TRBV3-1 to TRBJ2-5; no firm D call. This CDR3 has 15 residues. Per germline, CDR1 LGHDT and CDR2 YNNKEL (reference sequence). The germline V and J ends were trimmed by 4 bases and 0 bases, with 12 bases remaining between them. CDR3: CASSPFSEYQETQYF. In nucleotides, the CDR3 is TGTGCCAGCAGCCCCTTTTCGGAGTACCAAGAGACCCAGTACTTC.

This clone was detected ten times or more. J is TRBJ2-5 and V is TRBV24-1; D may match TRBD1 or TRBD2 (6 bases each). Germline V lookup: CDR1 KGHDR, CDR2 SFDVKD. There are 14 residues in the CDR3. V was clipped by 3 bases and J by 5 bases, with 12 bases between them. The CDR3 is CATSDPSGAETQYF. In nucleotides, the CDR3 is TGTGCCACCAGTGATCCCTCGGGGGCGGAGACCCAGTACTTC.

This clone was recorded many times. This chain links TRBV5-1 with TRBJ1-1, with TRBD1 matching 8 bases. CDR1 SGHRS and CDR2 YFSETQ come from the germline V gene. This CDR3 has 14 residues. V shed 0 bases, J shed 5 bases, and the junction held 3 bases outside the gene matches. CDR3 region: CASSLAGGRTEAFF. CDR3 in DNA: TGCGCCAGCAGCTTGGCAGGGGGCCGGACTGAAGCTTTCTTT.

This clone came up many times. The genes are TRBV2 and TRBJ2-7; the match to TRBD2 covers 13 bases. The ends lost 5 bases at V and 6 bases at J; junction bases unmatched: 4. Germline-derived CDR1 and CDR2 are SNHLY and FYNNEI. This CDR3 has 14 amino acids. CDR3 protein: CASSRLAGGGEQYF. The CDR3 coding sequence is TGTGCCAGCAGTCGACTAGCGGGGGGAGGCGAGCAGTACTTC.

In its sample, this clone was seen many times. This chain links TRBV6-1 with TRBJ2-3; D is possibly TRBD2 (5 bases). V was trimmed by 6 bases and J by 1 base, leaving 14 bases between them. CDR3 size: 15 residues. The germline CDR1 and CDR2 sequences are MNHNS and SASEGT. CDR3 sequence (DNA): TGTGCCAGCAGGCGGACTCATCCCGGCACAGATACGCAGTATTTT. Protein sequence: CASRRTHPGTDTQYF.